These 32 T cell receptor beta chains were sequenced from one sample in a study of OX40 agonist ivuxolimab in advanced cancers. Produced via immunoSEQ multiplex PCR; TCRdb's table is partial and in-frame only. The sample contains some 69,000 clones, 75% to 95% of which appear only once. The sample here was CD4+ or CD8+ T cells sorted from blood, taken in a trial of the OX40 agonist ivuxolimab. The origin of the receptors is an adult with an advanced solid tumor such as melanoma, head and neck, liver or kidney cancer.

The V and J genes are TRBV30 and TRBJ2-3; TRBD1 matches at 9 bases. V lost 4 bases, J lost 4 bases, and 6 bases stayed unmatched. Germline V gives CDR1 GTSNPN, CDR2 SVGIG (reference sequence). The CDR3 contains 14 residues. Here the CDR3 reads CAWKTGQGSDTQYF. The CDR3 coding sequence is TGTGCCTGGAAGACGGGACAGGGTTCAGATACGCAGTATTTT.

The chain recombines TRBV14 with TRBJ2-7, with a tentative D call TRBD1 (6 bases). From germline, CDR1 is SGHDN and CDR2 FVKESK. The CDR3 length is 16 residues. The V end was cut by 1 base, the J end by 2 bases, with 15 bases between. The DNA of the CDR3 is TGTGCCAGCAGCCAAGTCAACAGGGTAAAGACCTACGAGCAGTACTTC. It specifies CASSQVNRVKTYEQYF. The entire variable domain, with the rest obtained from reference TRBV14 and TRBJ2-7, is as follows: EAGVTQFPSHSVIEKGQTVTLRCDPISGHDNLYWYRRVMGKEIKFLLHFVKESKQDESGMPNNRFLAERTGGTYSTLKVQPAELEDSGVYFCASSQVNRVKTYEQYFGPGTRLTVT.

This clone was detected once. The chain joins TRBV5-6 to TRBJ1-2; tentatively, D is TRBD1 (6 bases). The CDR3 length is 13 residues. CDR1 is SGHDT and CDR2 is YYEEEE in the germline V gene. In nucleotides, the CDR3 is TGTCCACAGGGACTCCGGGTGAACTATGGCTACACCTTC. This gives the protein CPQGLRVNYGYTF. The full variable domain, completed using reference TRBV5-6 and TRBJ1-2, is DAGVTQSPTHLIKTRGQQVTLRCSPKSGHDTVSWYQQALGQGPQFIFQYYEEEERQRGNFPDRFSGHQFPNYSSELNVNALLLGDSALYLCPQGLRVNYGYTFGSGTRLTVV.

The rearrangement uses TRBV18 and TRBJ2-4, with a possible D match to TRBD2 (6 bases). CDR1 KGHSH and CDR2 LQKENI come from the germline V gene. The CDR3 consists of 15 residues. Between the trimmed V and J ends, which lost 2 bases and 7 bases, there was a span of 15 bases. This CDR3 is CASSPEVGGANIQYF. The CDR3 nucleotides read TGTGCCAGCTCACCAGAGGTGGGGGGTGCGAACATTCAGTACTTC.

The CDR3 DNA reads as TGTGCCAGCAGTGCGCCGGGACAGGAGATCAACACCATATATTTT. Its translation is CASSAPGQEINTIYF. This chain uses TRBV28 with TRBJ1-3; 8 bases line up with TRBD1. The junction had 10 bases not matched to a gene; V was cut back by 5 bases and J by 7 bases. Germline CDR1 reads MDHEN; CDR2 reads SYDVKM. CDR3 length equals 15 residues.

The CDR3 loop is CASSLAGELQGGAGYTF. The CDR3 region has the DNA TGTGCCAGCAGCTTAGCGGGTGAACTACAGGGGGGCGCGGGCTACACCTTC. The gene calls are TRBV7-2 and TRBJ1-2; 8 bases fit TRBD1. In germline, CDR1 is SGHTA, CDR2 FQGNSA. Trimming took 0 bases from V and 8 from J; bases not matched to a gene: 14. This CDR3 has 17 residues.

This chain joins TRBV9 and TRBJ2-5; D is unresolved. This CDR3 spans 16 amino acids. Germline V CDR1 and CDR2: SGDLS, YYNGEE. Trimming pared 0 bases from V and 0 bases from J, leaving 12 bases between. CDR3 in DNA: TGTGCCAGCAGCGTAGCTTACTGGGTGTACCAAGAGACCCAGTACTTC. This gives the protein CASSVAYWVYQETQYF.

The chain carries TRBV28 and TRBJ2-3; 9 positions match TRBD2. V gave up 6 bases and J gave up 12 bases; unmatched junction bases: 7. This CDR3 spans 12 amino acids. Germline assignment: CDR1 MDHEN and CDR2 SYDVKM. The CDR3 reads CASRAEREVQYF. The CDR3 coding sequence is TGTGCCAGCAGGGCCGAGCGGGAGGTTCAGTATTTT.

The table lists this clone with a count of one. The rearrangement uses TRBV5-1 and TRBJ2-7; 11 bases are shared with TRBD2. Germline-derived CDR1 and CDR2 are SGHRS and YFSETQ. The junction had 12 bases not matched to a gene; V was cut back by 4 bases and J by 6 bases. The CDR3 runs to 16 residues. CDR3 sequence: CASSPIAGGPNSEQYF. In nucleotides, the CDR3 is TGCGCCAGCAGCCCTATAGCGGGAGGGCCGAATTCCGAGCAGTACTTC.

This rearrangement joins TRBV19 to TRBJ1-5; no reliable D call. The length of the CDR3 is 12 residues. The germline CDR1 and CDR2 sequences are LNHDA and SQIVND (reference sequence). V was pared by 3 bases and J by 3 bases, with 3 bases between. The CDR3 loop reads CASSISNQPQHF. CDR3 nucleotides: TGTGCCAGTAGTATCTCCAATCAGCCCCAGCATTTT.

The chain carries TRBV18 and TRBJ2-1; 9 bases align to TRBD2. CDR1 KGHSH and CDR2 LQKENI come from the germline V gene. The CDR3 covers 14 residues. V lost 5 bases to trimming and J lost 5 bases; unmatched junction nucleotides: 4. In DNA, the CDR3 is TGTGCCAGCTCAAGGGTAGCGGGAGACAATGAGCAGTTCTTC. Protein sequence: CASSRVAGDNEQFF. Full variable domain (missing parts from reference TRBV18 and TRBJ2-1): NAGVMQNPRHLVRRRGQEARLRCSPMKGHSHVYWYRQLPEEGLKFMVYLQKENIIDESGMPKERFSAEFPKEGPSILRIQQVVRGDSAAYFCASSRVAGDNEQFFGPGTRLTVL.

This clone was counted between two and nine times. This sample includes further DNA sequences coding for the same CDR3. CDR3 loop: CASSPVAVTYNEQFF. CDR3 in DNA: TGTGCCAGCAGCCCTGTAGCGGTTACCTACAATGAGCAGTTCTTC. The chain carries TRBV5-8 and TRBJ2-1, with a possible D match to TRBD2 (6 bases). The CDR3 consists of 15 residues. Germline V gives CDR1 SGHTS, CDR2 YDEGEE. Trimming cost V 4 bases and J 2 bases, with 13 bases left between them.

The chain employs TRBV28 and TRBJ2-3; 11 positions match TRBD2. CDR1 and CDR2 (germline): MDHEN, SYDVKM. Germline trimming cut 1 base from V and 6 bases from J; bases unmatched to any gene: 6. The CDR3 totals 16 residues. CDR3 residues: CASSLFSGRGSDTQYF. The CDR3 bases are TGTGCCAGCAGTTTATTTAGCGGGAGGGGTTCTGATACGCAGTATTTT.

This sequence joins TRBV18 and TRBJ1-5; D remains unclear. V lost 2 bases and J 4 bases, leaving 15 bases between the germline ends. The CDR3 is 16 amino acids. Germline V lookup: CDR1 KGHSH, CDR2 LQKENI. The DNA of the CDR3 is TGTGCCAGCTCACCATACGGGAAGGAGGGAAATCAGCCCCAGCATTTT. It specifies CASSPYGKEGNQPQHF.

With respect to this clone: Relative to the germline gene, one junction end is altered; a read error may explain this. The V and J genes are TRBV6-1 and TRBJ1-5, with a tentative D call TRBD1 (6 bases). Germline CDR1 is MNHNS and CDR2 is SASEGT. The CDR3 is 14 residues long. CDR3 nucleotide sequence: TGTGCCAGCAGTGCCGACAGGTTGAATCGGCCCCAGCATTTT. This gives the protein CASSADRLNRPQHF.

Here the CDR3 reads CASSQSATSGRFLYF. As DNA, the CDR3 is TGCGCCAGCAGCCAATCCGCGACTAGCGGGAGGTTCCTGTACTTC. The rearrangement joins TRBV4-1 to TRBJ2-7; TRBD2 agrees at 13 bases. Unmatched junction bases numbered 10, after V lost 2 bases and J lost 12 bases. Germline V gene lookup returns CDR1 MGHRA and CDR2 YSYEKL. CDR3 length: 15 residues.

The chain couples TRBV7-2 to TRBJ2-7; D call uncertain. The CDR3 length is 13 residues. CDR1 is SGHTA, CDR2 FQGNSA, per germline. V dropped 5 bases and J dropped 3 bases, with 11 bases sitting between them. CDR3 bases: TGTGCCAGCAGCCCCGGATCCGACTACGAGCAGTACTTC. This sequence encodes CASSPGSDYEQYF. Full variable domain (missing parts from reference TRBV7-2 and TRBJ2-7): GAGVSQSPSNKVTEKGKDVELRCDPISGHTALYWYRQSLGQGLEFLIYFQGNSAPDKSGLPSDRFSAERTGGSVSTLTIQRTQQEDSAVYLCASSPGSDYEQYFGPGTRLTVT.

The rearrangement joins TRBV18 to TRBJ2-7, with a tentative D call TRBD1 (6 bases). V dropped 4 bases and J dropped 4 bases, with 14 bases sitting between them. This CDR3 region has 14 residues. Germline values: CDR1 KGHSH, CDR2 LQKENI. The CDR3 DNA reads as TGTGCCAGCTCACTGTCAGGGGTGGCATACGAGCAGTACTTC. Its translation: CASSLSGVAYEQYF.

DNA for the CDR3: TGTGCCAGCGGATCTAACAATCAGCCCCAGCATTTT. This translates into CASGSNNQPQHF. This chain uses TRBV27 with TRBJ1-5, with D unresolved. In germline, CDR1 is MNHEY, CDR2 SMNVEV (reference sequence). There are 12 residues in the CDR3. Trimming removed 8 bases at V and 3 bases at J, with 8 bases between.

This clone came up a few times. The rearrangement links TRBV18 to TRBJ1-5; TRBD1 matches at 7 bases. This CDR3 contains 15 residues. In germline, CDR1 is KGHSH, CDR2 LQKENI. The V and J ends lost 4 bases and 5 bases, in that order; junction bases with no gene match: 8. CDR3: CASSLDRSIYQPQHF. CDR3 in DNA: TGTGCCAGCTCACTGGACAGGTCGATCTATCAGCCCCAGCATTTT.

This rearrangement joins TRBV28 to TRBJ2-5; D might be TRBD2 (5 bases). CDR3 length equals 15 residues. Germline loops: CDR1 MDHEN, CDR2 SYDVKM. The V end lost 5 bases, the J end lost 7 bases, and 20 bases lay between the germline ends. CDR3 residues: CASSPLAAGRGTQYF. For the CDR3, the DNA is TGTGCCAGCAGTCCCCTTGCTGCGGGTCGGGGGACCCAGTACTTC.

J is TRBJ1-2 and V is TRBV7-6; 10 nucleotides match TRBD1. CDR3 size: 14 residues. J lost 8 bases, V lost 5 bases, and 8 bases had no gene match. Germline V lookup: CDR1 SGHVS, CDR2 FNYEAQ. The CDR3 bases are TGTGCCAGCAGCCGGACAGGGGGAAATAGCGGCTACACCTTC. Translated: CASSRTGGNSGYTF.

The genes are TRBV19 and TRBJ1-5, with a tentative D call TRBD1 (6 bases). CDR3 length: 15 residues. V dropped 1 base and J dropped 5 bases, with 12 bases sitting between them. The germline CDR1 and CDR2 sequences are LNHDA and SQIVND (reference sequence). The CDR3 is CASSIAEGVHQPQHF. CDR3 sequence (DNA): TGTGCCAGTAGTATAGCAGAGGGGGTACATCAGCCCCAGCATTTT.

This rearrangement joins TRBV5-1 to TRBJ2-3, with TRBD2 matching 7 bases. With V trimmed by 4 bases and J by 0 bases, 8 bases remained unmatched. This CDR3 is 16 amino acids long. Germline values: CDR1 SGHRS, CDR2 YFSETQ. CDR3 sequence: CASSPTSAISTDTQYF. CDR3 sequence (DNA): TGCGCCAGCAGCCCTACTAGCGCGATAAGCACAGATACGCAGTATTTT.

The V call is TRBV7-2, the J call TRBJ1-1, with D possibly TRBD1 on 6 matching bases. Germline V CDR1 and CDR2: SGHTA, FQGNSA. There are 14 residues in the CDR3. V lost 1 base and J 3 bases, leaving 9 bases between the germline ends. For the CDR3, the DNA is TGTGCCAGCAGCTTAGTCCCAGGGGACACTGAAGCTTTCTTT. This translates into CASSLVPGDTEAFF.

The chain combines TRBV27 with TRBJ1-4; D might be TRBD1 (6 bases). Per germline, CDR1 MNHEY and CDR2 SMNVEV (reference sequence). The V end lost 6 bases, the J end lost 2 bases, and 10 bases lay between the germline ends. The CDR3 spans 14 residues. Here the CDR3 DNA reads TGTGCCAGCAGGAACAGGGCGACTAATGAAAAACTGTTTTTT. Protein sequence: CASRNRATNEKLFF.

V usage is TRBV5-4 and J usage is TRBJ2-1; 10 bases are shared with TRBD2. The CDR3 is made up of 16 amino acids. V trimming: 4 bases; J trimming: 5 bases; junction bases outside the gene matches: 9. The germline V gene has CDR1 SGHNT and CDR2 YYREEE (reference sequence). CDR3 in DNA: TGTGCCAGCAGCGTCTCTAGCGGGAGAACCCACAATGAGCAGTTCTTC. Its protein product is CASSVSSGRTHNEQFF.

This chain links TRBV15 with TRBJ2-1, with D possibly being TRBD1 (6 bases). Trimming stripped 3 bases from V and 8 bases from J, with 23 bases between. CDR1 and CDR2 (germline): LNHNV, YYDKDF (reference sequence). There are 17 residues in the CDR3. In nucleotides, the CDR3 is TGTGCCACCAGCAGGGGCAGGGTAGGGCAGGGACACTATGAGCAGTTCTTC. This translates into CATSRGRVGQGHYEQFF. Looking up the rest from reference TRBV15 and TRBJ2-1 gives the full variable domain: DAMVIQNPRYQVTQFGKPVTLSCSQTLNHNVMYWYQQKSSQAPKLLFHYYDKDFNNEADTPDNFQSRRPNTSFCFLDIRSPGLGDTAMYLCATSRGRVGQGHYEQFFGPGTRLTVL.

This sequence joins TRBV18 and TRBJ2-1, with 9 bases matching TRBD1. V dropped 10 bases and J dropped 1; count of bases not matched to a gene: 2. Germline CDR1 KGHSH, CDR2 LQKENI. The CDR3 extends over 13 amino acids. The CDR3 nucleotides are TGTGCCACCGACAGGGGGTCCTACAATGAGCAGTTCTTC. Translated: CATDRGSYNEQFF.

This sequence joins TRBV7-9 and TRBJ1-3; D gene unclear. The ends were cut back, 5 bases at V and 0 bases at J, with 11 bases in the middle. The V gene's germline CDR1 is SEHNR and CDR2 FQNEAQ (reference sequence). This CDR3 spans 15 amino acids. The CDR3, as DNA: TGTGCCAGCAGCCCAGACCGGAGCTCTGGAAACACCATATATTTT. Translation: CASSPDRSSGNTIYF.

This clone is termed medium-sized (0.01 to 0.1%). In nucleotides, the CDR3 is TGTGCCAGCAGTTTATGGCATAGTAACTATGGCTACACCTTC. It specifies CASSLWHSNYGYTF. The chain has TRBV28 and TRBJ1-2; the D is unclear. CDR1 and CDR2 (germline): MDHEN, SYDVKM. CDR3 size: 14 residues. Trimming left V 0 bases short and J 1 base short, with 6 bases between.

The chain joins TRBV21-1 to TRBJ1-1. TRBV21-1 is marked as a pseudogene. This CDR3 comprises 14 residues. The CDR3 is CASSSRVGTTEAFF. Here the CDR3 DNA reads TGTGCCAGCAGCTCCAGAGTAGGGACCACTGAAGCTTTCTTT.